This TCR beta chain was recovered during a study of blood T cell repertoires in COVID-19. Overall study context: Samples taken during acute and convalescent COVID-19 were collected in the United States, Italy and Spain.

Per the original methods: Reference gene primer amplification in the assay estimated nucleated cell counts. Here immunoSEQ multiplex PCR was the method, and the copy in TCRdb shows in-frame clones only, minus some. The DNA gave D and trimming, while V, J and clone size come from that table. Among around 200,000 clones listed, about 83% were seen once. Germline V lookup: CDR1 SGHNT, CDR2 YYREEE (reference sequence). CDR3 length: 16 residues. V was pared by 0 bases and J by 0 bases, with 12 bases between. The sequencing input was peripheral blood. The V gene is TRBV5-4, the J gene TRBJ1-1, with a tentative D call TRBD1 (6 bases). The sequence was obtained from a man aged 45-65 years with active or convalescent COVID-19. The CDR3 loop is CASSLAAGVVNTEAFF. The CDR3 DNA follows: TGTGCCAGCAGCTTGGCTGCAGGGGTTGTGAACACTGAAGCTTTCTTT.